This T cell receptor beta chain was sequenced in a study of CD8 T cells in ankylosing spondylitis. This clonotype was seen a few times. Trimming left V 7 bases short and J 0 bases short, with 19 bases between. CDR1 is SGHNT, CDR2 YYREEE, per germline (reference sequence). This CDR3 has 16 residues. Making use of molecular barcodes, quantitative 5'-RACE generated TCR beta libraries. From the 5' RACE reads, TCRdb called clonotypes with MiXCR, one entry per CDR3 protein. The sample holds 250,000 or so distinct CDR3 sequences, roughly 25% seen once. The rearrangement joins TRBV5-4 to TRBJ1-1; tentatively, D is TRBD1 (5 bases). This TCR was sampled from a male donor with ankylosing spondylitis or in good health (not recorded which). Sequencing was done on a sample of blood, either unsorted or a sorted T cell fraction (not recorded which). CDR3 DNA: TGTGCCAGCCGAACGGGCGGGGGACGCCTGAACACTGAAGCTTTCTTT. Amino acids: CASRTGGGRLNTEAFF.